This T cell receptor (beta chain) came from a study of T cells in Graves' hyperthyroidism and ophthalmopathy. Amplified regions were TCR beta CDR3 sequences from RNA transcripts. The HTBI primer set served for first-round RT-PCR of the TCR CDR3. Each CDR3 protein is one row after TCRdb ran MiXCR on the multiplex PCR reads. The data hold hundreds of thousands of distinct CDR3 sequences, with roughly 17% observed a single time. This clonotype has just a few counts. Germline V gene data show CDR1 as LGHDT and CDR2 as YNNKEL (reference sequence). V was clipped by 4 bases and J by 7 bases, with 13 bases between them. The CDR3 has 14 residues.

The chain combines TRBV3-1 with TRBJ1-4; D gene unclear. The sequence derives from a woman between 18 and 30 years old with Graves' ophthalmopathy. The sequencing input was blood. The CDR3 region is CASSRHHRAEKLFF. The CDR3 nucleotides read TGTGCCAGCAGCCGCCATCACCGGGCTGAAAAACTGTTTTTT.